The rows below give T cell receptor beta chains drawn from one sample of a study of T cell responses to AZD1222 COVID-19 vaccine. Measured with immunoSEQ multiplex PCR; TCRdb has only the in-frame clones, and not every one. The sample has about 140,000 clones, around 89% seen once. This specimen consisted of peripheral blood, obtained on day 0 of AZD1222 vaccination. The receptor source for this set is an adult in good health. Each CDR3 is given with its conserved first and last residue. Each record gives: V gene, clone size, CDR3 length, D gene, J gene, CDR3 DNA, CDR3 protein. A D gene is named only where the DNA matches it firmly. Only some rows state a clone size, as once, few, many or a class for expanded clones.

>TRBV5-1|NA|13|NA|TRBJ1-1
TGCGCCAGCAGCCTAGGGGGGCACACTGAAGCTTTCTTT
CASSLGGHTEAFF
>TRBV11-1|NA|16|TRBD2|TRBJ2-3
TGTGCCAGCAGCTTAGTGTTAGCGGGAGCAGGAGATACGCAGTATTTT
CASSLVLAGAGDTQYF
>TRBV3-1/TRBV3-2|NA|17|NA|TRBJ1-3
TGTGCCAGCAGCCAAGATTTTAACAGGTACTCTGGAAACACCATATATTTT
CASSQDFNRYSGNTIYF
>TRBV6-5|NA|13|NA|TRBJ2-7
TGTGCCAGCAGTTACTCCCGTTGGGGCGAGCAGTACTTC
CASSYSRWGEQYF
>TRBV7-9|few|17|NA|TRBJ2-1
TGTGCCAGCAGCTCCCATCTGTCCGGGACTGACTACAATGAGCAGTTCTTC
CASSSHLSGTDYNEQFF
>TRBV19|NA|15|TRBD2|TRBJ2-3
TGTGCCAGTAGTATAGCGGGGGGGCCCGCAGATACGCAGTATTTT
CASSIAGGPADTQYF
>TRBV27|few|17|TRBD1|TRBJ2-5
TGTGCCAGCAGCCCCCTGGCGGGACAGGGCCTCCAAGAGACCCAGTACTTC
CASSPLAGQGLQETQYF
>TRBV29-1|NA|12|TRBD1|TRBJ1-2
TGCAGCGGGCAGACAGGGGCGGCCGGCTACACCTTC
CSGQTGAAGYTF
>TRBV5-4|once|12|NA|TRBJ1-2
TGTGCCAGCAGCGGGGGGCAGGATGGCTACACCTTC
CASSGGQDGYTF
>TRBV19|NA|17|NA|TRBJ1-6
TGTGCCAGTAGTGCGGGACACTCGAGCTCCTATAATTCACCCCTCCACTTT
CASSAGHSSSYNSPLHF
>TRBV5-1|NA|18|NA|TRBJ1-5
TGCGCCAGCAGCACGGGACGGCCCCACACCCATATCAATCAGCCCCAGCATTTT
CASSTGRPHTHINQPQHF
>TRBV10-3|NA|16|TRBD1|TRBJ1-2
TGTGCCATCAGTGAAAGGGGGACAGGGGGAGTCTATGGCTACACCTTC
CAISERGTGGVYGYTF
>TRBV2|few|14|NA|TRBJ2-5
TGTGCCAGCAGCCCCCCCGGGGTGCTAGAGACCCAGTACTTC
CASSPPGVLETQYF
>TRBV5-6|NA|14|NA|TRBJ1-3
TGTGCCAGCAGGCTGGGGGGATCTGGAAACACCATATATTTT
CASRLGGSGNTIYF